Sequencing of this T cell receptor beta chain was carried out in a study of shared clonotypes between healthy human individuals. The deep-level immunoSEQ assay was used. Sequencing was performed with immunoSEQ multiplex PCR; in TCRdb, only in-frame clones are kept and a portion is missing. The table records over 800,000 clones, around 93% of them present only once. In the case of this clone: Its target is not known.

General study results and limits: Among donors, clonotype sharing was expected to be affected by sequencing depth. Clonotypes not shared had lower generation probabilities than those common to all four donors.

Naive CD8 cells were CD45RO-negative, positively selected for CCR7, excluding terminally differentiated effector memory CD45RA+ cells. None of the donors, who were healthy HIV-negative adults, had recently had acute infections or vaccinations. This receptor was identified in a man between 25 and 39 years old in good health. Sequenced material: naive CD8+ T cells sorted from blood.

The DNA of the CDR3 is TGTGCCAGCAGTGATCAGGGTAGGCAACAGCCCCAGCATTTT. Its translation is CASSDQGRQQPQHF. The V call is TRBV6-1, the J call TRBJ1-5, with D maybe TRBD1 (5 bases). CDR1 is MNHNS and CDR2 is SASEGT in the germline V gene. Trimming cost V 3 bases and J 7 bases, with 13 bases left between them. CDR3 length: 14 amino acids.